Listed here are 31 T cell receptor beta chains from one sample, sequenced in a study of vaccination effects on CD4 cells after COVID-19. The assay was immunoSEQ multiplex PCR, and TCRdb's table has in-frame clones only and misses some. Of 55,000 to 80,000 clones detected, around 76% appear once; the ten largest clones hold approximately 4%. Antigen specificity for these receptors is unknown. Viral peptide pools were used in the ViraFEST assay to expand antigen-specific CD4+ T cells, and sequencing came afterward. Researchers isolated CD4+ T cells once about eleven days of culture had elapsed. Testing of the vaccine recipients showed negative nucleocapsid antibodies and no prior SARS-CoV-2 infection. This specimen consisted of CD4+ T cells from PBMCs cultured with HCoV-OC43 spike peptides, obtained before COVID-19 vaccination. Indicated subset: HCoV-OC43 spike overlapping peptide pool stimulation. All receptors derive from a human donor who received a COVID-19 vaccine.

This clone showed up just a few times. The V and J genes are TRBV2 and TRBJ1-5; 7 bases are a match to TRBD1. CDR1 and CDR2 (germline): SNHLY, FYNNEI. CDR3 length equals 15 residues. The trim removed 7 bases at V and 1 base at J, leaving 7 bases unmatched. CDR3 sequence (DNA): TGTGCCAGCAAGGGACCGGGACAGAGCAATCAGCCCCAGCATTTT. Amino acids: CASKGPGQSNQPQHF.

V and J are TRBV30 and TRBJ2-6; TRBD2 is a possible D gene (6 bases). CDR3 length: 18 residues. Germline V gene data show CDR1 as GTSNPN and CDR2 as SVGIG (reference sequence). Trimming removed 0 bases from V and 4 bases from J, with 19 bases in between. CDR3 sequence: CAWSVQRGGAWGANVLTF. The CDR3 DNA reads TGTGCCTGGAGTGTACAACGGGGAGGAGCGTGGGGGGCCAACGTCCTGACTTTC.

The V gene is TRBV24-1, the J gene TRBJ2-3; 8 bases align to TRBD2. Germline V gene data show CDR1 as KGHDR and CDR2 as SFDVKD. The CDR3 spans 18 residues. J lost 4 bases, V lost 4 bases, and 15 bases had no gene match. The DNA for the CDR3 is TGTGCCACCAGTGACCCTTTCGCGGGGGGCGGCAGTCCAGATACGCAGTATTTT. Its protein is CATSDPFAGGGSPDTQYF.

The chain has TRBV9 and TRBJ2-3; D remains unclear. The CDR3 length is 16 residues. CDR1 is SGDLS and CDR2 is YYNGEE in the germline V gene. V lost 3 bases and J 1 base, leaving 15 bases between the germline ends. Written as DNA, the CDR3 is TGTGCCAGCAGCGCAAGGACCGGGCCCCGCACAGATACGCAGTATTTT. This sequence encodes CASSARTGPRTDTQYF.

This clone was seen a few times. The chain uses TRBV18 and TRBJ1-6, with unresolved D. CDR3 size: 15 residues. Germline CDR1 is KGHSH and CDR2 is LQKENI. The V and J ends lost 2 bases and 0 bases respectively, with 5 bases between them. This CDR3 reads CASSPRSSYNSPLHF. The CDR3 nucleotides read TGTGCCAGCTCACCAAGAAGCTCCTATAATTCACCCCTCCACTTT.

The chain joins TRBV5-8 to TRBJ1-5, with TRBD1 identical over 7 bases. This CDR3 contains 12 residues. Germline V CDR1 and CDR2: SGHTS, YDEGEE. V lost 5 bases, J lost 6 bases, and 2 bases stayed unmatched. The CDR3 here is CASRTGAQPQHF. CDR3 coding DNA: TGTGCCAGCAGAACAGGGGCTCAGCCCCAGCATTTT. The variable domain in full, completed from reference TRBV5-8 and TRBJ1-5, reads EAGVTQSPTHLIKTRGQQATLRCSPISGHTSVYWYQQALGLGLQFLLWYDEGEERNRGNFPPRFSGRQFPNYSSELNVNALELEDSALYLCASRTGAQPQHFGDGTRLSIL.

This chain uses TRBV19 with TRBJ2-7, with D possibly being TRBD2 (6 bases). CDR1 and CDR2 (germline): LNHDA, SQIVND (reference sequence). The CDR3 contains 13 residues. V lost 9 bases to trimming and J lost 4 bases, with 16 bases between them. As DNA, the CDR3 is TGTGCCAGCAGTCGCGGGATCAATTACGAGCAGTACGTC. It codes for CASSRGINYEQYV.

The rearrangement joins TRBV5-1 to TRBJ2-3; TRBD2 matches at 10 bases. CDR1 SGHRS and CDR2 YFSETQ come from the germline V gene. Unmatched junction bases numbered 9, after V lost 4 bases and J lost 1 base. CDR3 length: 17 residues. CDR3 sequence reads: CASSDVPSGGGTDTQYF. The CDR3 region has the DNA TGCGCCAGCAGCGACGTGCCTAGCGGGGGTGGCACAGATACGCAGTATTTT.

The V gene is TRBV5-4, the J gene TRBJ2-6; no clear D gene. Between the trimmed V and J ends, which lost 3 bases and 0 bases, there was a span of 10 bases. Germline CDR1 reads SGHNT; CDR2 reads YYREEE (reference sequence). The CDR3 is 16 amino acids. CDR3 region: CASSSPGDSGANVLTF. In DNA, the CDR3 is TGTGCCAGCAGCTCCCCTGGGGACTCTGGGGCCAACGTCCTGACTTTC.

The rearrangement joins TRBV7-9 to TRBJ2-7; D is ambiguous. Germline V gene data show CDR1 as SEHNR and CDR2 as FQNEAQ (reference sequence). The CDR3 sequence is 12 residues long. V was cut by 4 bases and J by 4 bases, with 8 bases left in between. The CDR3 spells CASSSVGYEQYV. CDR3 nucleotide sequence: TGTGCCAGCAGCTCGGTAGGGTACGAGCAGTACGTC.

This clone has only a few counts. V is TRBV28 and J is TRBJ2-7; D might be TRBD1 (6 bases). CDR3 length: 11 residues. V was shortened by 6 bases and J by 5 bases, with 8 bases between the two germline ends. Germline values: CDR1 MDHEN, CDR2 SYDVKM. DNA of the CDR3: TGTGCCAGCAGGCAGGGGCACGAGCAGTACGTC. It specifies CASRQGHEQYV.

The chain recombines TRBV6-1 with TRBJ1-3; TRBD1 might be the D (6 bases). The V end lost 3 bases, the J end lost 0 bases, and 12 bases lay between the germline ends. Germline CDR1 is MNHNS and CDR2 is SASEGT. This CDR3 contains 16 residues. The CDR3 spells CASSEGAGVSGNTIYF. The CDR3 nucleotides are TGTGCCAGCAGTGAGGGGGCAGGGGTCTCTGGAAACACCATATATTTT.

V gene TRBV5-1 combines with J gene TRBJ2-5; D is undetermined. Per the germline V gene, CDR1 is SGHRS and CDR2 is YFSETQ. CDR3 size: 14 residues. Trimming stripped 0 bases from V and 3 bases from J, with 9 bases between. CDR3 amino acids: CASSLGRIKETQYF. DNA for the CDR3: TGCGCCAGCAGCTTGGGACGGATAAAAGAGACCCAGTACTTC.

The chain couples TRBV24-1 to TRBJ1-4; a possible D gene is TRBD1 (6 bases). The CDR3 is 14 amino acids. The germline gives CDR1 KGHDR, CDR2 SFDVKD. V lost 6 bases, J lost 2 bases, and 9 bases lay in between. The CDR3 here is CATSQGGTNEKLFF. CDR3 nucleotides: TGTGCCACCAGTCAAGGGGGTACTAATGAAAAACTGTTTTTT.

The chain uses TRBV7-2 and TRBJ1-5; 8 positions agree with TRBD1. V dropped 4 bases and J dropped 3; count of bases not matched to a gene: 2. This CDR3 spans 14 amino acids. CDR1 is SGHTA and CDR2 is FQGNSA in the germline V gene. This CDR3 reads CASSSTGVNQPQHF. DNA of the CDR3: TGTGCCAGCAGCTCGACAGGGGTCAATCAGCCCCAGCATTTT.

This clone showed up just a few times. This rearrangement joins TRBV5-6 to TRBJ1-6, with unresolved D. CDR1 SGHDT and CDR2 YYEEEE come from the germline V gene. The CDR3 covers 16 residues. V gave up 3 bases and J gave up 0 bases, with 10 bases separating them. The CDR3 nucleotides read TGTGCCAGCAGCTCCGGACCAAACTCCTATAATTCACCCCTCCACTTT. It specifies CASSSGPNSYNSPLHF. The variable domain in full, with the rest retrieved from reference TRBV5-6 and TRBJ1-6, is DAGVTQSPTHLIKTRGQQVTLRCSPKSGHDTVSWYQQALGQGPQFIFQYYEEEERQRGNFPDRFSGHQFPNYSSELNVNALLLGDSALYLCASSSGPNSYNSPLHFGNGTRLTVT.

The V and J genes are TRBV9 and TRBJ1-1; TRBD1 might be the D (6 bases). Germline CDR1 SGDLS, CDR2 YYNGEE. V dropped 3 bases and J dropped 0 bases, with 18 bases sitting between them. The CDR3 runs 17 residues. In DNA form, the CDR3 reads TGTGCCAGCAGCGCGTGGGGGGGGGCGGAACTGAACACTGAAGCTTTCTTT. It yields the protein CASSAWGGAELNTEAFF.

The J gene is TRBJ1-1, the V gene TRBV18; 8 nucleotides agree with TRBD1. V dropped 4 bases and J dropped 6; count of bases not matched to a gene: 7. This CDR3 is built from 14 residues. Germline assignment: CDR1 KGHSH and CDR2 LQKENI. CDR3 sequence reads: CASSLLGQGAEAFF. The CDR3 DNA follows: TGTGCCAGCTCACTGTTAGGACAGGGAGCTGAAGCTTTCTTT. The full variable domain, its missing parts supplied by reference TRBV18 and TRBJ1-1, is NAGVMQNPRHLVRRRGQEARLRCSPMKGHSHVYWYRQLPEEGLKFMVYLQKENIIDESGMPKERFSAEFPKEGPSILRIQQVVRGDSAAYFCASSLLGQGAEAFFGQGTRLTVV.

This clone was seen only once. CDR3 region: CASSIKGGNTIYF. Here the CDR3 DNA reads TGCGCCAGCAGCATAAAGGGTGGAAACACCATATATTTT. The V call is TRBV5-1, the J call TRBJ1-3, with no clear D. This CDR3 spans 13 amino acids. V lost 4 bases, J lost 3 bases, and 8 bases lay in between. CDR1 and CDR2 from the germline V gene are SGHRS and YFSETQ. The full variable domain, in which reference TRBV5-1 and TRBJ1-3 provide the parts outside the CDR3, is KAGVTQTPRYLIKTRGQQVTLSCSPISGHRSVSWYQQTPGQGLQFLFEYFSETQRNKGNFPGRFSGRQFSNSRSEMNVSTLELGDSALYLCASSIKGGNTIYFGEGSWLTVV.

V is TRBV6-5 and J is TRBJ1-4, with 7 bases aligning to TRBD1. Germline CDR1 is MNHEY and CDR2 is SVGAGI. CDR3 length: 14 residues. The V and J ends lost 7 bases and 8 bases, in that order; junction bases with no gene match: 10. The DNA for the CDR3 is TGTGCCAGCATTTCAGGGACAGCGAACGAAAAACTGTTTTTT. Its translation: CASISGTANEKLFF.

The gene calls are TRBV3-1 (or the pseudogene TRBV3-2) and TRBJ1-2, with a possible D match to TRBD1 (5 bases). The CDR3 consists of 14 residues. V dropped 6 bases and J dropped 5 bases, with 16 bases sitting between them. Per the germline V gene, CDR1 is LGHDT and CDR2 is YNNKEL (reference sequence). CDR3 DNA sequence: TGTGCCAGCAGTCCCTCCGGGGGGGGATATGGCTACACCTTC. Translation gives CASSPSGGGYGYTF.

The rearrangement links TRBV24-1 to TRBJ1-1, with D uncertain. Between the trimmed V and J ends, which lost 2 bases and 5 bases, there was a span of 14 bases. Germline assignment: CDR1 KGHDR and CDR2 SFDVKD. The CDR3 extends over 15 amino acids. The CDR3 region has the DNA TGTGCCACCAGTGATTCACGGGGTGATGGAACTGAAGCTTTCTTT. Amino acids: CATSDSRGDGTEAFF.

V gene TRBV7-3 combines with J gene TRBJ1-1; no definite D call. Between the trimmed V and J ends, which lost 1 base and 1 base, there was a span of 13 bases. CDR1 and CDR2 (germline): SGHTA, FQGTGA. This CDR3 has 16 amino acids. In DNA form, the CDR3 reads TGTGCCAGCAGCTTAAGAGGAGAAAGACGGAACACTGAAGCTTTCTTT. It translates to CASSLRGERRNTEAFF.

This chain uses TRBV2 with TRBJ2-1; 9 positions match TRBD2. Germline CDR1 SNHLY, CDR2 FYNNEI. The length of the CDR3 is 16 residues. Trimming at V came to 2 bases and at J to 9 bases, leaving 11 bases not matched to a gene. The CDR3 sequence: CASSELNGRGGFEQFF. CDR3 in DNA: TGTGCCAGCAGTGAATTAAATGGGCGGGGGGGCTTTGAGCAGTTCTTC.

The V and J genes are TRBV18 and TRBJ2-7; D ambiguous. This CDR3 is built from 15 residues. Germline-derived CDR1 and CDR2 are KGHSH and LQKENI. V was shortened by 2 bases and J by 3 bases, with 14 bases between the two germline ends. As DNA, the CDR3 is TGTGCCAGCTCACCATCCGCTCTAGGTGACTACGAGCAGTACGTC. Residues: CASSPSALGDYEQYV.

This rearrangement joins TRBV28 to TRBJ2-5; the D call may be TRBD1 or TRBD2 (8 bases each). The CDR3 has 14 residues. Trimming took 11 bases from V and 4 from J, leaving 20 bases between them. Germline V gene sequence: CDR1 MDHEN, CDR2 SYDVKM. The CDR3 protein is CAGQGLREGETQYF. The CDR3 DNA is TGTGCCGGACAGGGACTTCGGGAGGGAGAGACCCAGTACTTC. The variable domain in full, completed from reference TRBV28 and TRBJ2-5, reads DVKVTQSSRYLVKRTGEKVFLECVQDMDHENMFWYRQDPGLGLRLIYFSYDVKMKEKGDIPEGYSVSREKKERFSLILESASTNQTSMYLCAGQGLREGETQYFGPGTRLLVL.

The chain joins TRBV14 to TRBJ1-6; the D gene is possibly TRBD1 (5 bases). This CDR3 has 15 residues. Germline V gene lookup returns CDR1 SGHDN and CDR2 FVKESK. Trimming took off 5 bases at V and 9 bases at J, with 17 bases between the two ends. The DNA of the CDR3 is TGTGCCAGCAGCTTGACTGGGGGTATGGGTTCACCCCTCCACTTT. It specifies CASSLTGGMGSPLHF.

The chain recombines TRBV9 with TRBJ1-5; D possibly corresponds to TRBD1 (5 bases). There are 15 residues in the CDR3. The germline V gene has CDR1 SGDLS and CDR2 YYNGEE. The V gene lost 3 bases and the J gene lost 5 bases, with 15 bases spanning the gap. DNA of the CDR3: TGTGCCAGCAGCGCCGGAGTAGGGGCCTATCAGCCCCAGCATTTT. Translation gives CASSAGVGAYQPQHF.

This clone was detected only once. The gene calls are TRBV28 and TRBJ2-3; 8 nucleotides align to TRBD2. CDR1 MDHEN and CDR2 SYDVKM come from the germline V gene. This CDR3 has 15 residues. V trimming: 6 bases; J trimming: 0 bases; junction bases outside the gene matches: 5. CDR3 DNA: TGTGCCAGCAGCCAAGCGGGGGCCAGCACAGATACGCAGTATTTT. This codes for CASSQAGASTDTQYF. The whole variable domain, remainder taken from reference TRBV28 and TRBJ2-3, is DVKVTQSSRYLVKRTGEKVFLECVQDMDHENMFWYRQDPGLGLRLIYFSYDVKMKEKGDIPEGYSVSREKKERFSLILESASTNQTSMYLCASSQAGASTDTQYFGPGTRLTVL.

This chain uses TRBV5-6 with TRBJ2-7; 7 bases map to TRBD2. Germline V gene data show CDR1 as SGHDT and CDR2 as YYEEEE. This CDR3 comprises 16 residues. With 2 bases clipped from V and 7 bases from J, the junction kept 15 bases outside the gene matches. This CDR3 is CASSFGGSGGVSEQYV. CDR3 nucleotide sequence: TGTGCCAGCAGCTTCGGGGGGTCGGGGGGAGTAAGTGAGCAGTACGTC.

J is TRBJ1-5 and V is TRBV10-2; 8 bases agree with TRBD1. CDR3 length: 15 residues. Germline CDR1 and CDR2: WSHSY and SAAADI. The ends lost 4 bases at V and 6 bases at J; junction bases unmatched: 8. Here the CDR3 DNA reads TGCGCCAGCAGTGTATTTGCAGGGGGCAGTCAGCCCCAGCATTTT. This gives the protein CASSVFAGGSQPQHF.